The following is a T cell receptor beta chain sequence with its context. V lost 5 bases to trimming and J lost 3 bases; unmatched junction nucleotides: 4. Germline V gene data show CDR1 as SGHAT and CDR2 as FQNNGV. The CDR3 runs to 14 residues. The data are from a study of T cells of healthy individuals. TCRdb fed the 5' RACE reads into MiXCR, producing one record per CDR3 protein. The sample includes tens of thousands of distinct CDR3 sequences, about a sixth seen only once; the top ten take 4% to 5%. J is TRBJ2-5 and V is TRBV11-2; 9 bases are a match to TRBD1. This clonotype was obtained from a human donor in good health. Here the CDR3 DNA reads TGTGCCAGCAGCCGTCGACAGGGGGAAGAGACCCAGTACTTC. Its translation is CASSRRQGEETQYF.